The clone carrying this TCR beta chain was counted a few times. This entry comes from a study of human T cells and chemical hapten exposure. Study-level information: Sensitizing treatment utilized 2% DPC over a 2 cm by 2 cm portion of upper inner arm skin. The scalp of each patient received a weekly diphenylcyclopropenone dose for the full roughly 25-week study.

Regarding time point: patch test 3, about 24 weeks after DPC sensitization. As to treatment: therapeutic diphenylcyclopropenone sensitization with weekly scalp DPC. Individual cDNA molecules (in the library) carried attached unique molecular identifiers. MiXCR was run by TCRdb on the RACE reads, yielding one entry per CDR3 protein. The sample yields about 84,000 distinct CDR3 sequences, more than 10% seen once. The CDR3 length is 13 residues. Germline V gene sequence: CDR1 SGDLS, CDR2 YYNGEE. Between the trimmed V and J ends, which lost 3 bases and 6 bases, there was a span of 12 bases. The V gene is TRBV9, the J gene TRBJ1-1, with D perhaps TRBD1 (6 bases). The sequence was obtained from a woman between 50 and 59 years old with alopecia areata. Some clones in this sample may be carry-over from other donors' samples. The sequencing used whole blood, collected in connection with sensitization to the hapten diphenylcyclopropenone (DPC). CDR3 amino acids: CASSAGVFAEAFF. CDR3 DNA sequence: TGTGCCAGCAGCGCAGGGGTTTTCGCTGAAGCTTTCTTT.